The clone carrying this T cell receptor beta chain was counted only a few times. The antigen remains undetermined. This specimen comes from a study of T-cell reconstitution after alpha-beta-depleted transplantation in children. Study results and limitations: T-cell counts and diversity at one year post-transplant came mainly from newly produced T cells. Several hundred expanded graft clones reportedly were the source of alpha-beta T cells about two months after transplant. The study traced high day-60 TCRbeta diversity in some patients to surviving recipient T cells and thymic progenitors.

This CDR3 contains 15 residues. Per germline, CDR1 SEHNR and CDR2 FQNEAQ (reference sequence). The V gene end was trimmed by 1 base and the J gene end by 3 bases; junction bases not matched to a gene: 3. A TCRbeta library incorporating unique molecular identifiers was prepared. TCRdb re-called the PCR reads with MiXCR, one entry per CDR3 protein. Among thousands of distinct CDR3 sequences listed, roughly 17% were seen once. The source is a male patient between 5 and 17 years old who had a stem cell transplant for acute myeloid leukemia, so the T cells may come from the graft donor. This chain uses TRBV7-9 with TRBJ1-3; 7 positions agree with TRBD1. Sequencing was performed on PBMCs, mostly from graft donor cells, taken 60 days after TCRalphabeta/CD19-depleted stem cell transplant. The CDR3 DNA sequence: TGTGCCAGCAGCTTAGGGGACAGAGTTGGAAACACCATATATTTT. Translated, it gives CASSLGDRVGNTIYF.